This T cell receptor (beta chain) originates from a study of cytomegalovirus exposure and HLA in healthy donors. Findings of the study overall: Three of the chains that were CMV-associated were confirmed in vitro to be specific for CMV antigens.

TCRdb's table, derived via immunoSEQ multiplex PCR, lists solely in-frame clones and lacks some. The table includes tens of thousands of clones, under 95% detected once. On this clone: Its antigen is still unknown.

The specimen was PBMCs. This TCR was sampled from a young man in good health and CMV-seronegative.

CDR3 sequence: CAIRVAGPQSYEQYF. In DNA form, the CDR3 reads TGTGCCATCAGGGTAGCGGGACCCCAATCCTACGAGCAGTACTTC. The gene calls are TRBV10-3 and TRBJ2-7; 8 bases agree with TRBD2. The V gene's germline CDR1 is ENHRY and CDR2 SYGVKD. CDR3 length: 15 residues. The trim removed 6 bases at V and 1 base at J, leaving 8 bases unmatched.